This T cell receptor (beta chain) was recorded in a study of T cells in localized non-small cell lung cancer. CDR1 and CDR2 (germline): LNHDA, SQIVND (reference sequence). With V trimmed by 4 bases and J by 5 bases, 11 bases remained unmatched. This CDR3 has 16 residues. Findings and limits, study-wide: Researchers found a median roughly 56 of the top 100 tumor clones in adjacent lung. Sequencing was restricted to one tumor region; therefore, heterogeneity remains possible. Tumor trailed uninvolved adjacent lung in T cell clonality, which peaked there. Those with higher blood T cell density had longer overall survival.

The assay was immunoSEQ multiplex PCR, and TCRdb's table has in-frame clones only and misses some. Of some 31,000 clones detected, 78% appear once; the ten largest clones hold approximately 35%. Remarks on this clone: What it binds is not known.

Sample: peripheral blood, taken before any cancer treatment. J is TRBJ1-5 and V is TRBV19; 7 bases line up with TRBD1. This TCR derives from a male donor older than 55 with stage II squamous cell lung carcinoma. CDR3 nucleotide sequence: TGTGCCAGTAGTACTAAAACAGGGGCCCTTTATCAGCCCCAGCATTTT. It specifies CASSTKTGALYQPQHF.